The clone carrying this TCR beta chain was counted between two and nine times. Its specificity is not known. The CDR3 runs to 13 residues. V dropped 3 bases and J dropped 4 bases, with 9 bases sitting between them. CDR1 LNHDA and CDR2 SQIVND come from the germline V gene (reference sequence). The record originates from a study of neurological immune-mediated disorders. The authors produced cDNA by 5'RACE using 10-nucleotide random UMIs. The authors obtained over 170 million TCR-beta sequences from 15-18 subjects per sequencing run. Each CDR3 protein gets one entry after TCRdb re-called the 5' RACE reads with MiXCR. Here the sample spans under 130,000 distinct CDR3 sequences, 10% to 14% being singletons. Study-wide results and caveats: No CDR3 amino acid sequences recurred among expanded clones across subjects, suggesting private repertoires in all groups.

As to time point: longitudinal time-point 3. Material: PBMCs. This rearrangement joins TRBV19 to TRBJ2-5; tentative D call: TRBD1 (6 bases). The sequence came from a female donor with HTLV-1-associated myelopathy (HAM/TSP). The CDR3 here is CASSILQGETQYF. The CDR3 DNA reads TGTGCCAGTAGTATTCTACAGGGAGAGACCCAGTACTTC.